This passage covers 25 T cell receptor beta chains from one sample sequenced in a study of blood T cell repertoires in COVID-19. Produced via immunoSEQ multiplex PCR; TCRdb's table is partial and in-frame only. The profile shows around 190,000 clones, 80% to 90% of them singletons. The sample comprised PBMCs or T cells enriched from blood (not recorded which). These receptors originate from a man aged 18 to 30 with acute COVID-19.

The genes are TRBV10-1 and TRBJ2-7; TRBD2 might be the D (6 bases). V lost 0 bases and J 8 bases, leaving 14 bases between the germline ends. This CDR3 region has 14 residues. Per germline, CDR1 WNHNN and CDR2 SYGVQD (reference sequence). The CDR3 loop reads CASSESGLGRKQYF. As DNA, the CDR3 is TGCGCCAGCAGTGAGTCGGGGCTGGGGAGGAAGCAGTACTTC.

The genes are TRBV6-2 or TRBV6-3 and TRBJ1-5; 8 bases agree with TRBD1. This CDR3 is 14 amino acids long. Trimming cost V 5 bases and J 6 bases; bases outside gene matches: 6. Per germline, CDR1 MNHEY and CDR2 SVGEGT. As DNA, the CDR3 is TGTGCCAGCAGTGCGGACAGGGAGGTTCAGCCCCAGCATTTT. This gives the protein CASSADREVQPQHF.

The chain joins TRBV11-3 to TRBJ2-5; 8 nucleotides align to TRBD2. Trimming removed 5 bases from V and 5 bases from J; junction bases left unmatched: 7. The CDR3 runs to 14 residues. The V gene's germline CDR1 is SGHNT and CDR2 YENEEA. Here the CDR3 DNA reads TGTGCCAGCAGCGTTAGCGGGGAGCGGGAGACCCAGTACTTC. Residues: CASSVSGERETQYF.

This clone was recorded only once. The chain employs TRBV27 and TRBJ1-5; the D is unclear. There are 15 residues in the CDR3. Germline-derived CDR1 and CDR2 are MNHEY and SMNVEV (reference sequence). Trimming stripped 2 bases from V and 0 bases from J, with 8 bases between. The CDR3 DNA follows: TGTGCCAGCAGTTTAACGCAGTATAGCAATCAGCCCCAGCATTTT. Its translation is CASSLTQYSNQPQHF.

This chain uses TRBV20-1 with TRBJ2-3, with TRBD2 matching 10 bases. The germline V gene has CDR1 DFQATT and CDR2 SNEGSKA (reference sequence). The CDR3 covers 15 residues. The V and J ends lost 3 bases and 2 bases, in that order; junction bases with no gene match: 5. The CDR3 here is CSASPGTSVTDTQYF. The CDR3 DNA sequence: TGCAGTGCTAGTCCCGGGACTAGCGTCACAGATACGCAGTATTTT.

This chain uses TRBV6-6 with TRBJ2-3, with D possibly matching TRBD1 (6 bases). CDR1 is MNHNY, CDR2 SVGAGI, per germline (reference sequence). CDR3 length equals 16 residues. V shed 5 bases and J shed 0 bases, with 15 bases lying between them. This CDR3 is CASSVWDTQSTDTQYF. The CDR3 bases are TGTGCCAGCAGTGTTTGGGACACACAAAGCACAGATACGCAGTATTTT.

This chain connects TRBV7-2 to TRBJ2-2; 8 nucleotides agree with TRBD2. CDR1 and CDR2 (germline): SGHTA, FQGNSA. The length of the CDR3 is 13 residues. Unmatched junction bases numbered 2, after V lost 3 bases and J lost 8 bases. CDR3 residues: CASSLRLAGELFF. Here the CDR3 DNA reads TGTGCCAGCAGCTTGCGACTAGCGGGGGAGCTGTTTTTT.

The chain joins TRBV5-1 to TRBJ2-3; D gene ambiguous. Per germline, CDR1 SGHRS and CDR2 YFSETQ. Trimming pared 3 bases from V and 4 bases from J, leaving 12 bases between. The length of the CDR3 is 14 residues. CDR3 DNA sequence: TGCGCCAGCAGCTCACTAAACTTTCCAGATACGCAGTATTTT. This translates into CASSSLNFPDTQYF.

The J gene is TRBJ1-1, the V gene TRBV11-2, with a tentative D call TRBD1 (5 bases). CDR1 SGHAT and CDR2 FQNNGV come from the germline V gene. The CDR3 has 13 residues. Trimming removed 1 base from V and 5 bases from J, with 8 bases in between. The CDR3 DNA reads TGTGCCAGCAGCTTAGGACAGCAGACTGAAGCTTTCTTT. Translated: CASSLGQQTEAFF.

The chain uses TRBV4-1 and TRBJ2-7; TRBD2 aligns across 7 bases. Trimming at V came to 1 base and at J to 5 bases, leaving 8 bases not matched to a gene. Germline V gene data show CDR1 as MGHRA and CDR2 as YSYEKL. This CDR3 has 15 amino acids. CDR3 sequence reads: CASSQATSSIDEQYF. CDR3 nucleotide sequence: TGCGCCAGCAGCCAAGCGACTAGCAGCATTGACGAGCAGTACTTC.

The V gene is TRBV23-1, the J gene TRBJ1-3; TRBD1 might be the D (5 bases). TRBV23-1 is placed among ORFs of uncertain function. V was shortened by 2 bases and J by 2 bases, with 19 bases between the two germline ends. The CDR3 sequence is 18 residues long. Written as DNA, the CDR3 is TGCGCCAGCAGTCAACGACGGATGGAGGGGACTGCTGGAAACACCATATATTTT. Translated: CASSQRRMEGTAGNTIYF.

This sequence joins TRBV5-1 and TRBJ1-1; TRBD1 might be the D (5 bases). CDR3 size: 13 residues. Between the trimmed V and J ends, which lost 0 bases and 4 bases, there was a span of 7 bases. CDR1 is SGHRS and CDR2 is YFSETQ in the germline V gene. The DNA for the CDR3 is TGCGCCAGCAGCTTGGGGGGCACCACTGAAGCTTTCTTT. Translated: CASSLGGTTEAFF.

This chain uses TRBV5-5 with TRBJ2-3; no definite D call. The V end was cut by 0 bases, the J end by 0 bases, with 8 bases between. The CDR3 runs 15 residues. Germline V gene lookup returns CDR1 SGHKS and CDR2 YYEKEE (reference sequence). The CDR3, as DNA: TGTGCCAGCAGCTTGGGAACAGCTAGCACAGATACGCAGTATTTT. The encoded protein is CASSLGTASTDTQYF.

The chain has TRBV28 and TRBJ2-1, with TRBD1 matching 10 bases. After removal of 3 bases from V and 5 bases from J, the junction contained 10 bases not matched to a gene. There are 17 residues in the CDR3. Germline V CDR1 and CDR2: MDHEN, SYDVKM. CDR3 loop: CASSLELGQGNHNEQFF. The CDR3 DNA sequence: TGTGCCAGCAGTTTGGAACTGGGACAGGGGAACCACAATGAGCAGTTCTTC.

The chain combines TRBV7-8 with TRBJ1-1; no reliable D call. The V and J ends lost 1 base and 3 bases respectively, with 6 bases between them. This CDR3 is built from 13 residues. From germline, CDR1 is SGHVS and CDR2 FQNEAQ. The CDR3 reads CASSLGGDTEAFF. The CDR3, as DNA: TGTGCCAGCAGCTTAGGAGGTGACACTGAAGCTTTCTTT.

This chain links TRBV19 with TRBJ2-1; TRBD2 is a possible D gene (6 bases). The CDR3 contains 13 residues. Germline CDR1 is LNHDA and CDR2 is SQIVND (reference sequence). The V and J ends lost 3 bases and 3 bases respectively, with 6 bases between them. The CDR3 loop reads CASSMGGYNEQFF. Written as DNA, the CDR3 is TGTGCCAGTAGTATGGGGGGCTACAATGAGCAGTTCTTC.

This chain links TRBV28 with TRBJ2-5, with 9 bases lining up with TRBD2. The CDR3 runs 17 residues. CDR1 is MDHEN and CDR2 is SYDVKM in the germline V gene. Trimming at V came to 6 bases and at J to 1 base, leaving 12 bases not matched to a gene. The CDR3 spells CASSPTLYSGSQETQYF. The CDR3 DNA reads TGTGCCAGCAGCCCCACCCTTTATAGCGGGAGCCAAGAGACCCAGTACTTC.

The chain links TRBV27 to TRBJ1-2, with D maybe TRBD1 (6 bases). The CDR3 is made up of 17 amino acids. CDR1 MNHEY and CDR2 SMNVEV come from the germline V gene (reference sequence). Between the trimmed V and J ends, which lost 0 bases and 0 bases, there was a span of 14 bases. CDR3 bases: TGTGCCAGCAGTTTATCCCCGGACAGCCATTCTAACTATGGCTACACCTTC. Translating it yields CASSLSPDSHSNYGYTF.

For the CDR3, the DNA is TGTGCCATCAGTGAGGGACAGTCTAGCACAGATACGCAGTATTTT. Residues: CAISEGQSSTDTQYF. The chain employs TRBV10-3 and TRBJ2-3, with a tentative D call TRBD1 (6 bases). Deletions cut 2 bases from V and 0 bases from J, with 9 bases between. Germline-derived CDR1 and CDR2 are ENHRY and SYGVKD. This CDR3 region has 15 residues.

The CDR3 coding sequence is TGTGCCAGCAGCGTAGAGGTCGCGGACACTGAAGCTTTCTTT. Translation: CASSVEVADTEAFF. V and J are TRBV9 and TRBJ1-1; D is uncertain. V lost 0 bases and J lost 3, with 9 bases in between. The germline V gene has CDR1 SGDLS and CDR2 YYNGEE. The CDR3 runs to 14 residues. The complete variable domain, with remaining parts taken from reference TRBV9 and TRBJ1-1, reads DSGVTQTPKHLITATGQRVTLRCSPRSGDLSVYWYQQSLDQGLQFLIQYYNGEERAKGNILERFSAQQFPDLHSELNLSSLELGDSALYFCASSVEVADTEAFFGQGTRLTVV.

This chain connects TRBV30 to TRBJ1-5, with 8 bases lining up with TRBD1. With V trimmed by 3 bases and J by 5 bases, 9 bases remained unmatched. The CDR3 consists of 15 residues. The germline V gene has CDR1 GTSNPN and CDR2 SVGIG (reference sequence). The CDR3 DNA sequence: TGTGCCTGGAGCCTAACCGGGACAGGACATCAGCCCCAGCATTTT. The encoded protein is CAWSLTGTGHQPQHF.

The CDR3 sequence is CAWRGVRYGYTF. The CDR3 coding sequence is TGTGCCTGGAGGGGCGTTAGATATGGCTACACCTTC. The rearrangement joins TRBV30 to TRBJ1-2; unclear D gene. This CDR3 contains 12 residues. The V gene lost 3 bases and the J gene lost 5 bases, with 10 bases spanning the gap. Germline CDR1 reads GTSNPN; CDR2 reads SVGIG (reference sequence). Supplemented by reference TRBV30 and TRBJ1-2, the full variable domain reads SQTIHQWPATLVQPVGSPLSLECTVEGTSNPNLYWYRQAAGRGLQLLFYSVGIGQISSEVPQNLSASRPQDRQFILSSKKLLLSDSGFYLCAWRGVRYGYTFGSGTRLTVV.

This chain connects TRBV27 to TRBJ2-3; 7 positions agree with TRBD2. The CDR3 runs 14 residues. Germline V gene data show CDR1 as MNHEY and CDR2 as SMNVEV (reference sequence). J gave up 6 bases and V 4 bases, and 7 bases lay outside the gene matches. In DNA form, the CDR3 reads TGTGCCAGCAGTTCAACCCCCGGGGGGGATACGCAGTATTTT. Translated: CASSSTPGGDTQYF.

This sequence joins TRBV5-1 and TRBJ2-1, with D perhaps TRBD1 (6 bases). Germline V gene lookup returns CDR1 SGHRS and CDR2 YFSETQ. This CDR3 comprises 16 residues. The V end was cut by 2 bases, the J end by 6 bases, with 18 bases between. The CDR3, as DNA: TGCGCCAGCAGCTTAACTCGGGGCAGGGGAACCAATGAGCAGTTCTTC. Its translation: CASSLTRGRGTNEQFF.

Points on this clone: One junction end does not reproduce the germline sequence, and a read error may be involved. The chain links TRBV19 to TRBJ2-4; a weak D match, TRBD2 (5 bases). Germline assignment: CDR1 LNHDA and CDR2 SQIVND (reference sequence). This CDR3 comprises 12 residues. CDR3 amino acids: CASSIGGSPFFF. The CDR3 nucleotides read TGTGCCAGTAGTATCGGTGGGAGTCCCTTTTTCTTC.